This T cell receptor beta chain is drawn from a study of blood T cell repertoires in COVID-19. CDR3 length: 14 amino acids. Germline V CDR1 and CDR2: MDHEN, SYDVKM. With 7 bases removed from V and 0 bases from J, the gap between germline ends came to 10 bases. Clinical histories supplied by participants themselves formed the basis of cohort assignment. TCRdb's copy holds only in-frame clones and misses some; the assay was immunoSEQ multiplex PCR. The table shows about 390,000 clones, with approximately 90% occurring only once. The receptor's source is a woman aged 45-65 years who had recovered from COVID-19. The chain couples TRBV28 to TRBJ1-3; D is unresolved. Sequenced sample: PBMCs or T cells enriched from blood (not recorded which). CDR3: CASTRSISGNTIYF. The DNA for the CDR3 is TGTGCCAGCACCAGGTCCATCTCTGGAAACACCATATATTTT.